The 15 T cell receptor beta chains below come from one sample, sequenced in a study of blood T cell repertoires in COVID-19. TCRdb's table, derived via immunoSEQ multiplex PCR, lists solely in-frame clones and lacks some. The sample holds 130,000 or so clones, 70% to 90% seen once. The source material was peripheral blood. The receptors shown here come from a human donor in a cohort sampled during active COVID-19.

The table lists this clone with a few counts. The V and J genes are TRBV5-5 and TRBJ2-7; 8 bases are a match to TRBD2. The trim removed 5 bases at V and 5 bases at J, leaving 9 bases unmatched. Germline CDR1 SGHKS, CDR2 YYEKEE (reference sequence). The CDR3 is made up of 14 amino acids. CDR3 coding DNA: TGTGCCAGCAGGGAACCGGGACTAGAACACGAGCAGTACTTC. Protein sequence: CASREPGLEHEQYF.

This clone is a singleton in its sample. This chain's CDR3 is CASSYPPGTEITGELFF. The CDR3 DNA follows: TGTGCCAGCAGTTACCCCCCAGGGACAGAAATCACCGGGGAGCTGTTTTTT. The chain uses TRBV6-7 and TRBJ2-2; TRBD1 matches 7 bases. Being an ORF, TRBV6-7 has a function that is uncertain. There are 17 residues in the CDR3. Trimming at V came to 2 bases and at J to 4 bases, leaving 10 bases not matched to a gene.

This chain links TRBV6-5 with TRBJ1-2, with 8 bases that match TRBD1. CDR1 and CDR2 from the germline V gene are MNHEY and SVGAGI. CDR3 length: 14 residues. V shed 5 bases and J 3 bases; nucleotides not matched to a gene: 5. As DNA, the CDR3 is TGTGCCAGCAGTACATGGACAGGGTACTATGGCTACACCTTC. It specifies CASSTWTGYYGYTF.

The V gene is TRBV27, the J gene TRBJ1-5, with TRBD1 identical over 7 bases. CDR3 length: 20 amino acids. Germline CDR1 is MNHEY and CDR2 is SMNVEV (reference sequence). The J segment lost 0 bases and the V segment lost 2 bases, leaving 16 bases of the junction unmatched. The CDR3 DNA reads TGTGCCAGCAGTTTACGCGGGACAGCGAATTTCAAATATAGCAATCAGCCCCAGCATTTT. This codes for CASSLRGTANFKYSNQPQHF.

The chain couples TRBV19 to TRBJ1-2, with 10 bases that match TRBD1. Per germline, CDR1 LNHDA and CDR2 SQIVND (reference sequence). The CDR3 sequence is 14 residues long. V dropped 8 bases and J dropped 7; count of bases not matched to a gene: 10. The CDR3 loop reads CASRPGQGVFGYTF. The CDR3 nucleotides read TGTGCCAGTCGACCTGGACAGGGGGTGTTTGGCTACACCTTC.

The chain uses TRBV7-6 and TRBJ1-1; TRBD1 matches at 11 bases. V lost 2 bases and J lost 4; bases outside the gene matches: 6. Germline-derived CDR1 and CDR2 are SGHVS and FNYEAQ. The length of the CDR3 is 16 residues. CDR3: CASSLTGQGVVTEAFF. The CDR3 DNA is TGTGCCAGCAGCTTAACGGGACAGGGGGTTGTCACTGAAGCTTTCTTT.

The chain recombines TRBV11-3 with TRBJ2-2; 8 nucleotides line up with TRBD1. This CDR3 is 18 amino acids long. CDR1 is SGHNT and CDR2 is YENEEA in the germline V gene. V lost 4 bases and J lost 4; bases outside the gene matches: 14. The CDR3, as DNA: TGTGCCAGCAGCTCACGCGTCGGGACAGGCAACTTCACCGGGGAGCTGTTTTTT. Translating it yields CASSSRVGTGNFTGELFF.

The chain combines TRBV24-1 with TRBJ2-3; TRBD2 matches 9 bases. The CDR3 spans 15 residues. V trimming: 7 bases; J trimming: 6 bases; junction bases outside the gene matches: 10. Germline CDR1 and CDR2: KGHDR and SFDVKD. The DNA of the CDR3 is TGTGCCACCAGCCCCCGTGGCGGGAGGGCGGATACGCAGTATTTT. The encoded protein is CATSPRGGRADTQYF.

The DNA of the CDR3 is TGCGCCAGCAGCTCTCAGCGGGGGGCGGCCTACGAGCAGTACTTC. It codes for CASSSQRGAAYEQYF. This chain connects TRBV5-1 to TRBJ2-7, with 9 bases that match TRBD2. Trimming removed 3 bases from V and 2 bases from J; junction bases left unmatched: 6. The CDR3 runs to 15 residues. Germline-derived CDR1 and CDR2 are SGHRS and YFSETQ.

The V and J genes are TRBV11-1 and TRBJ1-1; 7 bases map to TRBD1. CDR1 and CDR2 from the germline V gene are SGHAT and FQDESV (reference sequence). With V trimmed by 5 bases and J by 0 bases, 6 bases remained unmatched. CDR3 length: 15 amino acids. The CDR3 DNA is TGTGCCAGCAGCCGGGGACAGACCTTGAACACTGAAGCTTTCTTT. Protein sequence: CASSRGQTLNTEAFF.

The rearrangement uses TRBV3-1 (or the pseudogene TRBV3-2) and TRBJ2-1, with D possibly matching TRBD2 (6 bases). Trimming left V 1 base short and J 3 bases short, with 10 bases between. Germline V gene data show CDR1 as LGHDT and CDR2 as YNNKEL (reference sequence). The CDR3 has 15 amino acids. CDR3 residues: CASSQGRGNYNEQFF. CDR3 nucleotide sequence: TGTGCCAGCAGCCAAGGGCGCGGGAACTACAATGAGCAGTTCTTC.

The chain combines TRBV15 with TRBJ2-3, with TRBD2 as a possible D gene (7 bases). Germline-derived CDR1 and CDR2 are LNHNV and YYDKDF (reference sequence). The CDR3 spans 16 residues. V was trimmed by 1 base and J by 8 bases, leaving 19 bases between them. The CDR3 reads CATSRAGQLGGGTQYF. CDR3 coding DNA: TGTGCCACCAGCAGAGCCGGACAGTTGGGCGGGGGTACGCAGTATTTT.

This chain links TRBV18 with TRBJ1-3; 8 bases are a match to TRBD1. Per germline, CDR1 KGHSH and CDR2 LQKENI. This CDR3 contains 16 residues. With 0 bases clipped from V and 3 bases from J, the junction kept 4 bases outside the gene matches. The CDR3 nucleotides are TGTGCCAGCTCACCACCGCAGGGGGCGGGTGGAAACACCATATATTTT. Translating gives CASSPPQGAGGNTIYF.

V is TRBV12-3 or TRBV12-4 and J is TRBJ1-1; no clear D gene. This CDR3 contains 13 residues. With 3 bases removed from V and 2 bases from J, the gap between germline ends came to 7 bases. CDR3 DNA sequence: TGTGCCAGCAGTTTGGGCTCCAACACTGAAGCTTTCTTT. Residues: CASSLGSNTEAFF.

The V and J genes are TRBV18 and TRBJ2-2; 13 nucleotides align to TRBD2. The length of the CDR3 is 17 residues. The germline gives CDR1 KGHSH, CDR2 LQKENI. After removal of 5 bases from V and 2 bases from J, the junction contained 5 bases not matched to a gene. This chain's CDR3 is CASSARLAGGNTGELFF. For the CDR3, the DNA is TGTGCCAGCTCAGCCCGACTAGCGGGAGGAAACACCGGGGAGCTGTTTTTT. Complete variable domain (other parts from reference TRBV18 and TRBJ2-2): NAGVMQNPRHLVRRRGQEARLRCSPMKGHSHVYWYRQLPEEGLKFMVYLQKENIIDESGMPKERFSAEFPKEGPSILRIQQVVRGDSAAYFCASSARLAGGNTGELFFGEGSRLTVL.